The sample holds one count of the clone carrying this T cell receptor (beta chain). The antigen is undetermined. Given a much more abundant clone one base away, this may be a read error. Drawing of peripheral blood yielded ten milliliters from each donor. This sample is drawn from a study of blood T cells in healthy people across ages. Study results and limitations: The long-lived group displayed more naive CD4+ cells, plus higher diversity, than the aged donors did.

The ends lost 2 bases at V and 4 bases at J; junction bases unmatched: 4. From germline, CDR1 is LGHNT and CDR2 FRNRAP. The CDR3 is 14 residues long. A second about 7 to 11 cycle PCR used barcoded and J-beta primers. Each cDNA molecule received a tag from a template-switch adaptor that had 12 random nucleotides. TCRdb re-analysed the 5' RACE reads in MiXCR, keeping a single row per CDR3 protein. This table has 1.5 million to 2 million distinct CDR3 sequences, roughly 27% appearing once. Sequencing used blood. The origin of this receptor is a woman in her twenties or thirties in good health. The J gene is TRBJ1-2, the V gene TRBV12-5, with 7 bases matching TRBD1. CDR3 protein: CASGLSGTAYGYTF. The CDR3 coding sequence is TGTGCTAGTGGTTTGTCGGGGACAGCCTATGGCTACACCTTC.